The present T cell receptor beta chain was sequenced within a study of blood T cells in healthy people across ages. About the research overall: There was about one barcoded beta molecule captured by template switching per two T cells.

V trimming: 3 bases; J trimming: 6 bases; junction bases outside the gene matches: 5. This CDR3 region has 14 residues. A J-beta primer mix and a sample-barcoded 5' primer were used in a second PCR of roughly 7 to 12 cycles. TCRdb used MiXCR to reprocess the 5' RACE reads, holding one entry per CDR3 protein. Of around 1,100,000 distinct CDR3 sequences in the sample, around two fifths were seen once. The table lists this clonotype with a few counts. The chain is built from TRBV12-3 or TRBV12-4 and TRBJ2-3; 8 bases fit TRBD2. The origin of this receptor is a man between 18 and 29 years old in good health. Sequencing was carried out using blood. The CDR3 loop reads CASSFGGDMDTQYF. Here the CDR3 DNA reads TGTGCCAGCAGTTTCGGGGGGGATATGGATACGCAGTATTTT.